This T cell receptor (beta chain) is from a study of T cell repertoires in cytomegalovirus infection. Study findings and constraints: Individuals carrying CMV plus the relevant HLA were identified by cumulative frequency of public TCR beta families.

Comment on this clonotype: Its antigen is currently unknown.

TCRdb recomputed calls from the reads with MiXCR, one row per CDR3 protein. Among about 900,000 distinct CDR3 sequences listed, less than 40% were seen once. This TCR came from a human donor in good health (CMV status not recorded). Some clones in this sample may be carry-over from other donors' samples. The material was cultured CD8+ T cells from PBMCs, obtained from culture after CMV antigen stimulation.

The CDR3 sequence is CAISDWTRSKTEAFF. The CDR3 bases are TGTGCCATCAGTGACTGGACAAGGTCCAAAACTGAAGCTTTCTTT. The chain joins TRBV10-3 to TRBJ1-1; weak D call: TRBD1 (5 bases). This CDR3 spans 15 amino acids. Germline values: CDR1 ENHRY, CDR2 SYGVKD. V lost 3 bases to trimming and J lost 5 bases, with 16 bases between them.